This T cell receptor (beta chain) was recorded in a study of radiotherapy plus CTLA-4 blockade in lung cancer. Sequencing was performed with immunoSEQ multiplex PCR; in TCRdb, only in-frame clones are kept and a portion is missing. Found here are 55,000 to 80,000 clones, 78% of them singletons; the top ten hold about 6.6%. With V trimmed by 5 bases and J by 6 bases, 6 bases remained unmatched. Germline V gene lookup returns CDR1 LNHDA and CDR2 SQIVND (reference sequence). The CDR3 runs to 15 residues. The V call is TRBV19, the J call TRBJ2-2; TRBD2 aligns across 10 bases. Sequencing used peripheral blood, obtained from a patient treated with radiotherapy plus ipilimumab. The sequence was collected from a human donor with non-small cell lung cancer who had a complete response to radiotherapy plus ipilimumab. CDR3 region: CASSLRSGRAGELFF. In nucleotides, the CDR3 is TGTGCCAGTAGTCTAAGAAGCGGGAGGGCCGGGGAGCTGTTTTTT.